This TCR beta chain was sequenced in a study of post-analysis software for immune sequencing data (dated by TCRdb to about 2015). For context, the study as a whole: Relapsing-remitting, secondary progressive and progressive-relapsing multiple sclerosis were recorded as disease courses, and subtype annotation was lacking for some patients. A subset of samples was prepared in parallel using single-end sample barcoding, then pooled and co-amplified after Illumina adapter ligation. Patient repertoires were compared against roughly 10 previously published healthy control repertoires from donors aged roughly 6 to 28 years. General conclusions and limits of the study: Significantly lower normalized Chao1 diversity was found in multiple sclerosis patients than in controls, suggesting substantial peripheral T-cell clonal expansion. The multiple sclerosis patient group was slightly younger than the control group. Roughly 5 TRBV segments, including TRBV5-6, TRBV5-1 and TRBV20-1, were significantly more frequent in patients than controls. Direct clustering with F measure showed strong co-clustering of samples prepared in the same batch, prompting a batch-effect correction.

Libraries were prepared through PCR. The sequencer was an Illumina HiSeq 2500. Unique molecular identifiers were incorporated into TCR beta cDNA libraries to reduce PCR and sequencing biases. About 500,000 cDNA molecules were obtained for every 1 to 10 million input T cells, so each molecule roughly corresponded to one T cell. The patient libraries were prepared and sequenced using the same protocol as the earlier healthy control dataset. Within a given batch, samples were prepared together, multiplexed and sequenced on the same HiSeq lane. The study's own analysis went as follows. MIGEC handled the raw barcoded reads, throwing out single-read molecular identifier groups before consensus assembly and CDR3 extraction. Clonotype tables were post-analysed with VDJtools, and diversity was normalized by down-sampling all datasets to the smallest sample size. To correct batch-related cross-sample contamination, repertoire overlap clustering matched CDR3 amino acid sequences but not nucleotide sequences. TCRdb redid the processing of the public reads, applying fastp at Q25 and MiXCR, and retained in-frame beta chains. Each record represents a unique CDR3 protein, reported with the most common genes and DNA among its rows. It is TCRdb's table, rather than the study itself, that gives the V and J calls and clone size. Within this sample are hundreds of thousands of distinct CDR3 sequences, with approximately 53% of them counted one time only. 4.6% of the sample is held by the ten biggest clonotypes.

TCR beta repertoires were profiled from peripheral blood of approximately 13 young patients with multiple sclerosis to demonstrate the VDJtools post-analysis software. The patients with multiple sclerosis were children and adolescents between about 6 and 15 years of age. This clonotype was observed a handful of times. Its antigen remains unidentified. Nothing much larger sits one base from this clone, and base qualities are not available. From the cysteine through the phenylalanine, the CDR3 covers 16 amino acids. Solely the CDR3 DNA is kept, with 48 bases framed from the first base. Per the germline V gene (reference sequence), DFQATT is the CDR1 and SNEGSKA is the CDR2.

The sample consisted of blood. This TCR was recovered from a girl aged 5-17 years with multiple sclerosis. The V and J segments used are TRBV20-1 and TRBJ2-4; the junction holds 7 bases that match TRBD2. The J call could be wrong; TRBJ2-7 is a better fit for the DNA end. The CDR3 in this case is CSARDTRSGKVYEQYF. The sequenced DNA: TGCAGTGCTAGAGATACCCGAAGCGGGAAAGTCTACGAGCAGTACTTC.